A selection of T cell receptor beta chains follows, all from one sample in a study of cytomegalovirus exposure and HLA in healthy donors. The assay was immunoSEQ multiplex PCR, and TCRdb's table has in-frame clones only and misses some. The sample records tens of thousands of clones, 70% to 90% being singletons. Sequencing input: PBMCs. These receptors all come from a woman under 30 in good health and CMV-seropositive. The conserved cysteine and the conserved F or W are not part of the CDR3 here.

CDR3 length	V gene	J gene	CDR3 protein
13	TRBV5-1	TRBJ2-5	ASSLVASGRETQY
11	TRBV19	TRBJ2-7	ASSPAGTYEQY
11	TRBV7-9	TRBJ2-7	ASSWREGPEQY
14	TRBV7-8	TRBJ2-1	ASSLDGLAGVNEQF
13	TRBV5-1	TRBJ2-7	ASSFLAGGPGEQY
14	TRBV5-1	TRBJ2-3	ASSLEIIGGTDTQY
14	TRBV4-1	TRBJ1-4	ASSHRRGAPNEKLF
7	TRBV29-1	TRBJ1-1	SVGLFGF
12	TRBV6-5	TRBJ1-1	ASSYSRGWTEAF
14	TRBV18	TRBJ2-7	ASSPGLAGGTYEQY
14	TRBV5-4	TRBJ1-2	ASSESDRDFDYGYT
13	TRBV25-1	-	ASSEYPDRGREQY
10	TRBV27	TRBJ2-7	ASRDRANEQY
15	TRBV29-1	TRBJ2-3	SVEDRVRGLRTDTQY
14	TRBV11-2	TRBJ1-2	ASSLVSAGGYYGYT
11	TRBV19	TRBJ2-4	ASVGLYENIQY
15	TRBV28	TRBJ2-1	ASSLSTSGEAGDEQF